This TCR beta chain was captured by sequencing in a study of T cells in severe cutaneous drug reactions. According to its frequency, this clonotype is medium-sized. Its antigen is undetermined. The donors had carbamazepine-induced Stevens-Johnson syndrome or toxic epidermal necrolysis. General observations from the study: One public TCRbeta CDR3 appeared in all seven blister samples, averaging approximately 13%.

The CDR3 runs to 16 residues. From germline, CDR1 is MDHEN and CDR2 SYDVKM. Bulk and single-cell libraries used iRepertoire multiplex PCR with TCR subtype-specific primers. Using the multiplex PCR reads, TCRdb records one entry per CDR3 protein without DNA. In all, the sample yields approximately 1,000 distinct CDR3 sequences. This TCR was sampled from a human donor with Stevens-Johnson syndrome, a severe cutaneous drug reaction. This chain uses TRBV28 with TRBJ2-2. Sequencing was performed on PBMCs. This CDR3 reads CASSLTTVASTGELFF.